The 27 T cell receptor beta chains given below trace back to one sample, sequenced in a study of blood T cell repertoires in COVID-19. Sequencing was performed with immunoSEQ multiplex PCR; in TCRdb, only in-frame clones are kept and a portion is missing. The repertoire holds fewer than 500,000 clones, approximately 92% seen once, with approximately 1.2% in the top ten. Sequencing input: PBMCs or T cells enriched from blood (not recorded which). All receptors come from a man aged 25 to 40 who had recovered from COVID-19.

This clone was recorded once. J is TRBJ1-1 and V is TRBV6-1; D may be TRBD1 (5 bases). Germline CDR1 is MNHNS and CDR2 is SASEGT. CDR3 size: 15 residues. Trimming pared 2 bases from V and 4 bases from J, leaving 14 bases between. The CDR3 DNA is TGTGCCAGCAGTGAATTCGGGGACGGGAGCACTGAAGCTTTCTTT. Its translation is CASSEFGDGSTEAFF.

The genes are TRBV13 and TRBJ2-7; D may be TRBD1 (6 bases). The CDR3 is 15 amino acids. The V gene lost 6 bases and the J gene lost 3 bases, with 18 bases spanning the gap. Germline lookup yields CDR1 PRHDT and CDR2 FYEKMQ (reference sequence). The CDR3 DNA sequence: TGTGCCAGCAGTCCGGCCAGGGGTGACTTCTACGAGCAGTACTTC. Protein: CASSPARGDFYEQYF.

The chain combines TRBV28 with TRBJ2-1; D perhaps matches TRBD1 (6 bases). This CDR3 has 13 residues. V was cut by 10 bases and J by 5 bases, with 15 bases left in between. Germline V gene lookup returns CDR1 MDHEN and CDR2 SYDVKM. The CDR3 region is CATKTGQDNEQFF. The CDR3 DNA follows: TGTGCCACCAAGACAGGACAAGACAATGAGCAGTTCTTC.

The chain recombines TRBV27 with TRBJ2-7, with 9 bases identical to TRBD2. The CDR3 loop spans 15 amino acids. CDR1 is MNHEY and CDR2 is SMNVEV in the germline V gene (reference sequence). The J segment lost 5 bases and the V segment lost 3 bases, leaving 8 bases of the junction unmatched. CDR3 bases: TGTGCCAGCAGTTTGAAGGCTAGCGGGACGGACGAGCAGTACTTC. Protein: CASSLKASGTDEQYF.

The CDR3 nucleotides read TGTGCCAGCAGCCAGGACGTTGGGGGGGGAGCTGGAAACACCATATATTTT. Translating gives CASSQDVGGGAGNTIYF. This chain joins TRBV4-2 and TRBJ1-3, with TRBD1 as a possible D gene (5 bases). CDR1 is LGHNA and CDR2 is YNFKEQ in the germline V gene. This CDR3 region has 17 residues. Between the trimmed V and J ends, which lost 3 bases and 2 bases, there was a span of 17 bases.

The chain combines TRBV6-5 with TRBJ1-1, with TRBD1 as a possible D gene (6 bases). The V gene lost 6 bases and the J gene lost 0 bases, with 11 bases spanning the gap. There are 14 residues in the CDR3. The germline V gene encodes CDR1 MNHEY and CDR2 SVGAGI. The CDR3 nucleotides are TGTGCCAGCAGAGGGGACAACATGAACACTGAAGCTTTCTTT. Its protein product is CASRGDNMNTEAFF.

A single count supports this clone. CDR3 loop: CASSSIVSDTQYF. In DNA, the CDR3 is TGTGCCAGCAGCTCCATAGTTTCAGATACGCAGTATTTT. The chain employs TRBV28 and TRBJ2-3; D call uncertain. With 6 bases removed from V and 4 bases from J, the gap between germline ends came to 11 bases. The germline gives CDR1 MDHEN, CDR2 SYDVKM. The CDR3 spans 13 residues. Supplemented by reference TRBV28 and TRBJ2-3, the full variable domain reads DVKVTQSSRYLVKRTGEKVFLECVQDMDHENMFWYRQDPGLGLRLIYFSYDVKMKEKGDIPEGYSVSREKKERFSLILESASTNQTSMYLCASSSIVSDTQYFGPGTRLTVL.

V usage is TRBV30 and J usage is TRBJ1-3; D is perhaps TRBD1 (6 bases). The germline gives CDR1 GTSNPN, CDR2 SVGIG (reference sequence). The CDR3 sequence is 13 residues long. V dropped 3 bases and J dropped 2 bases, with 8 bases sitting between them. The CDR3 reads CAWRRGTGNTIYF. In DNA form, the CDR3 reads TGTGCCTGGAGAAGGGGGACTGGAAACACCATATATTTT. Supplemented by reference TRBV30 and TRBJ1-3, the full variable domain reads SQTIHQWPATLVQPVGSPLSLECTVEGTSNPNLYWYRQAAGRGLQLLFYSVGIGQISSEVPQNLSASRPQDRQFILSSKKLLLSDSGFYLCAWRRGTGNTIYFGEGSWLTVV.

This chain connects TRBV30 to TRBJ1-1; 9 bases match TRBD1. V lost 2 bases to trimming and J lost 2 bases; unmatched junction nucleotides: 3. This CDR3 spans 14 amino acids. Germline-derived CDR1 and CDR2 are GTSNPN and SVGIG (reference sequence). The CDR3 nucleotides are TGTGCCTGGAGTTCACAGGGGGCAAACACTGAAGCTTTCTTT. It yields the protein CAWSSQGANTEAFF.

The V and J genes are TRBV28 and TRBJ2-2; TRBD2 is a possible D gene (6 bases). The V and J ends lost 2 bases and 1 base respectively, with 8 bases between them. The V gene's germline CDR1 is MDHEN and CDR2 SYDVKM. The CDR3 consists of 15 residues. In nucleotides, the CDR3 is TGTGCCAGCAGTTTAGCGGGGAGGAACACCGGGGAGCTGTTTTTT. Its protein product is CASSLAGRNTGELFF.

The genes are TRBV12-3 or TRBV12-4 and TRBJ1-2; D remains ambiguous. Deletions cut 3 bases from V and 7 bases from J, with 12 bases between. The CDR3 covers 13 residues. CDR3 region: CASSFGDPGGYTF. In nucleotides, the CDR3 is TGTGCCAGCAGTTTTGGTGATCCGGGTGGCTACACCTTC.

The rearrangement uses TRBV7-9 and TRBJ1-2; TRBD1 aligns across 9 bases. V trimming: 4 bases; J trimming: 4 bases; junction bases outside the gene matches: 7. CDR1 is SEHNR and CDR2 is FQNEAQ in the germline V gene (reference sequence). This CDR3 comprises 15 residues. CDR3 nucleotide sequence: TGTGCCAGCAGCTCGGGACAGGGAAGGACCTATGGCTACACCTTC. Amino acid sequence: CASSSGQGRTYGYTF.

J is TRBJ1-1 and V is TRBV28; D is ambiguous. V was cut by 3 bases and J by 0 bases, with 8 bases left in between. The germline gives CDR1 MDHEN, CDR2 SYDVKM. This CDR3 spans 14 amino acids. CDR3 DNA sequence: TGTGCCAGCAGTTTCACGGGTATGAACACTGAAGCTTTCTTT. Its protein product is CASSFTGMNTEAFF.

The rearrangement joins TRBV21-1 to TRBJ2-1; the table names TRBD1, a call not compared with the DNA. TRBV21-1 has pseudogene status. This CDR3 spans 15 amino acids. CDR3 DNA: TGTGCCAGCAGCGTACGACAGGGTATCTACAATGAGCAGTTCTTC. Translation: CASSVRQGIYNEQFF.

CDR3 DNA sequence: TGTGCCAGCAGTTTTGTCAGGGCAGGGGCGAATCAGCCCCAGCATTTT. The encoded protein is CASSFVRAGANQPQHF. The chain joins TRBV28 to TRBJ1-5; perhaps TRBD1 as D (6 bases). The CDR3 is 16 residues long. The V gene lost 3 bases and the J gene lost 4 bases, with 16 bases spanning the gap. Germline CDR1 reads MDHEN; CDR2 reads SYDVKM. Full variable domain (remainder filled in from reference TRBV28 and TRBJ1-5): DVKVTQSSRYLVKRTGEKVFLECVQDMDHENMFWYRQDPGLGLRLIYFSYDVKMKEKGDIPEGYSVSREKKERFSLILESASTNQTSMYLCASSFVRAGANQPQHFGDGTRLSIL.

The rearrangement joins TRBV5-5 to TRBJ1-2; D is perhaps TRBD1 (5 bases). In germline, CDR1 is SGHKS, CDR2 YYEKEE (reference sequence). The CDR3 has 16 residues. The germline V and J ends were trimmed by 0 bases and 8 bases, with 20 bases remaining between them. In nucleotides, the CDR3 is TGTGCCAGCAGCTTGGATTGGGGCAGGGCCCTTCGGGGCTACACCTTC. Its protein is CASSLDWGRALRGYTF.

The rearrangement uses TRBV10-3 and TRBJ2-1; D may be TRBD1 (6 bases). V gave up 6 bases and J gave up 0 bases, with 9 bases separating them. Looked up from germline, CDR1 is ENHRY and CDR2 is SYGVKD. The CDR3 contains 14 residues. CDR3 DNA sequence: TGTGCCATCAGAGGACAGAGCTCCTACAATGAGCAGTTCTTC. Amino acid sequence: CAIRGQSSYNEQFF.

Note on this clone: Other nucleotide sequences in the sample specify the same CDR3. The chain combines TRBV3-1 (or the pseudogene TRBV3-2) with TRBJ2-7; TRBD1 agrees at 10 bases. This CDR3 spans 15 amino acids. J lost 3 bases, V lost 4 bases, and 6 bases had no gene match. Germline V lookup: CDR1 LGHDT, CDR2 YNNKEL (reference sequence). CDR3 loop: CASSPRDRGSYEQYF. DNA for the CDR3: TGTGCCAGCAGCCCCCGGGACAGGGGCAGCTACGAGCAGTACTTC.

The V call is TRBV7-9, the J call TRBJ2-7; 7 bases align to TRBD1. Germline values: CDR1 SEHNR, CDR2 FQNEAQ (reference sequence). This CDR3 comprises 15 residues. V lost 3 bases and J lost 3; bases outside the gene matches: 8. The chain's CDR3 is CASSFQGQRHYEQYF. CDR3 DNA: TGTGCCAGCAGCTTCCAGGGACAGAGGCACTACGAGCAGTACTTC.

This clone was seen just once. The chain has TRBV12-3 or TRBV12-4 and TRBJ2-7, with D hard to call. The V gene lost 3 bases and the J gene lost 3 bases, with 9 bases spanning the gap. The CDR3 has 13 residues. Written as DNA, the CDR3 is TGTGCCAGCAGTTTGACACAGAGCTACGAGCAGTACTTC. This codes for CASSLTQSYEQYF.

For this clone: The sample holds other DNA sequences that translate to the same CDR3. The rearrangement joins TRBV7-9 to TRBJ2-1, with no clear D. The germline gives CDR1 SEHNR, CDR2 FQNEAQ (reference sequence). CDR3 length: 15 residues. V was shortened by 1 base and J by 3 bases, with 10 bases between the two germline ends. CDR3 nucleotides: TGTGCCAGCAGCTTAGGCGGCCCTAGCTACAATGAGCAGTTCTTC. Residues: CASSLGGPSYNEQFF.

The chain recombines TRBV11-3 with TRBJ2-7, with 8 bases aligning to TRBD2. V lost 8 bases and J lost 4; bases outside the gene matches: 10. The CDR3 extends over 14 amino acids. The germline V gene has CDR1 SGHNT and CDR2 YENEEA. The CDR3 sequence: CASSGLGRDYEQYF. Written as DNA, the CDR3 is TGTGCCAGCTCCGGTCTCGGGAGGGATTACGAGCAGTACTTC.

The chain is built from TRBV7-9 and TRBJ2-2; 13 nucleotides agree with TRBD2. The ends lost 9 bases at V and 5 bases at J; junction bases unmatched: 12. The CDR3 spans 17 residues. Per germline, CDR1 SEHNR and CDR2 FQNEAQ (reference sequence). DNA of the CDR3: TGTGCCAGGGACACTGGACTAGCGGGAGTCGGTACCGGGGAGCTGTTTTTT. Protein sequence: CARDTGLAGVGTGELFF.

The chain is built from TRBV14 and TRBJ2-1; 9 positions agree with TRBD2. J lost 5 bases, V lost 2 bases, and 4 bases had no gene match. The CDR3 consists of 15 residues. The germline V gene has CDR1 SGHDN and CDR2 FVKESK. CDR3 residues: CASSQSTSGHNEQFF. DNA of the CDR3: TGTGCCAGCAGCCAAAGTACTAGCGGGCACAATGAGCAGTTCTTC. The complete variable domain, with remaining parts taken from reference TRBV14 and TRBJ2-1, reads EAGVTQFPSHSVIEKGQTVTLRCDPISGHDNLYWYRRVMGKEIKFLLHFVKESKQDESGMPNNRFLAERTGGTYSTLKVQPAELEDSGVYFCASSQSTSGHNEQFFGPGTRLTVL.

The rearrangement uses TRBV6-1 and TRBJ1-5; a possible D gene is TRBD1 (6 bases). The CDR3 runs 14 residues. Trimming left V 2 bases short and J 7 bases short, with 12 bases between. Germline CDR1 is MNHNS and CDR2 is SASEGT. The CDR3: CASSETGPGQPQHF. In nucleotides, the CDR3 is TGTGCCAGCAGTGAAACAGGGCCGGGGCAGCCCCAGCATTTT.

This clone was detected only a few times. The rearrangement links TRBV5-4 to TRBJ2-2; 8 nucleotides agree with TRBD2. The V segment lost 2 bases and the J segment 5 bases; nucleotides outside the gene matches: 5. Germline CDR1 is SGHNT and CDR2 is YYREEE (reference sequence). This CDR3 is 15 amino acids long. CDR3 sequence: CASSLGREGTGELFF. The CDR3 DNA follows: TGTGCCAGCAGCTTAGGACGGGAGGGGACCGGGGAGCTGTTTTTT. Supplemented by reference TRBV5-4 and TRBJ2-2, the full variable domain reads ETGVTQSPTHLIKTRGQQVTLRCSSQSGHNTVSWYQQALGQGPQFIFQYYREEENGRGNFPPRFSGLQFPNYSSELNVNALELDDSALYLCASSLGREGTGELFFGEGSRLTVL.

This clone showed up just once. The gene calls are TRBV5-1 and TRBJ1-2, with 7 positions matching TRBD1. This CDR3 spans 13 amino acids. The junction had 4 bases not matched to a gene; V was cut back by 5 bases and J by 3 bases. Germline V gives CDR1 SGHRS, CDR2 YFSETQ. CDR3 in DNA: TGCGCCAGCAGAATTACAGGGGACTATGGCTACACCTTC. This sequence encodes CASRITGDYGYTF.